This is a list of T cell receptor beta chains from one sample in a study of chemoradiotherapy in HPV16-positive cancers. Assay: immunoSEQ multiplex PCR; the TCRdb copy retains only in-frame clones and omits some. The repertoire holds 7,000 to 9,500 clones, more than 75% seen once, with approximately 3.3% in the top ten. The specimen was tumor tissue, collected from a patient who underwent chemoradiotherapy. The receptor set was obtained from a human donor with HPV-associated anogenital cancer. CDR3s include the opening cysteine and the closing phenylalanine or tryptophan. The order of the fields is V gene, J gene, D gene, clone size, CDR3 DNA, CDR3 protein. D genes are given only for firm matches. For some rows the clone size is stated as once, few or many, or as a class when expanded; others skip it.

V gene: TRBV5-4
J gene: TRBJ1-1
D gene: .
clone size: .
CDR3 DNA: TGTGCCAGCAGCTTGGATCTGAACACTGAAGCTTTCTTT
CDR3 protein: CASSLDLNTEAFF

V gene: TRBV2
J gene: TRBJ1-6
D gene: TRBD1
clone size: .
CDR3 DNA: TGTGCCAGCAGTGAGGACAGGCTGGCAAATTCACCCCTCCACTTT
CDR3 protein: CASSEDRLANSPLHF

V gene: TRBV5-1
J gene: TRBJ2-1
D gene: TRBD2
clone size: .
CDR3 DNA: TGCGCCAGCAGCGTCGCTAGCGGGGGGGCGGATGAGCAGTTCTTC
CDR3 protein: CASSVASGGADEQFF

V gene: TRBV5-6
J gene: TRBJ1-5
D gene: TRBD1
clone size: .
CDR3 DNA: TGTGCCAGCAGCGCCATGACAGGGGAGGCCAATCAGCCCCAGCATTTT
CDR3 protein: CASSAMTGEANQPQHF

V gene: TRBV7-2
J gene: TRBJ2-1
D gene: .
clone size: .
CDR3 DNA: TGTGCCAGCAGCCACCCTTACAATGAGCAGTTCTTC
CDR3 protein: CASSHPYNEQFF

V gene: TRBV13
J gene: TRBJ2-1
D gene: TRBD2
clone size: once
CDR3 DNA: TGTGCCAGCAGCTTCGGACTAGCGGACAATGAGCAGTTCTTC
CDR3 protein: CASSFGLADNEQFF

V gene: TRBV30
J gene: TRBJ2-1
D gene: TRBD2
clone size: .
CDR3 DNA: TGTGCCTCCACCCTAGCGGGAGTAACCGAGCAGTTCTTC
CDR3 protein: CASTLAGVTEQFF

V gene: TRBV2
J gene: TRBJ2-2
D gene: .
clone size: .
CDR3 DNA: TGTGCCAGCAGTCGACAAAACCGCCCGGACACCGGGGAGCTGTTTTTT
CDR3 protein: CASSRQNRPDTGELFF

V gene: TRBV6-1
J gene: TRBJ1-2
D gene: .
clone size: .
CDR3 DNA: TGTGCCAGCAGTGCACTCCCACAGGGAACCTATGGCTACACCTTC
CDR3 protein: CASSALPQGTYGYTF

V gene: TRBV7-9
J gene: TRBJ2-4
D gene: .
clone size: .
CDR3 DNA: TGTGCCAGCAGCTTAGGTGAACTAGCTCGTCAGGCGGACATTCAGTACTTC
CDR3 protein: CASSLGELARQADIQYF

V gene: TRBV7-8
J gene: TRBJ2-7
D gene: .
clone size: .
CDR3 DNA: TGTGCCAGCAGCGACATCATAAGGGGGCGGGCGGGAGGTTTCCACGAGCAGTACTTC
CDR3 protein: CASSDIIRGRAGGFHEQYF

V gene: TRBV18
J gene: TRBJ2-7
D gene: .
clone size: .
CDR3 DNA: TGTGCCAGCTCACCAATTGGCAGGGTGGTCTACGAGCAGTACTTC
CDR3 protein: CASSPIGRVVYEQYF

V gene: TRBV12-5
J gene: TRBJ2-1
D gene: .
clone size: .
CDR3 DNA: TGTGCTAGTGGTCCCACTGACGGACAGCAGTTCTTC
CDR3 protein: CASGPTDGQQFF

V gene: TRBV14
J gene: TRBJ1-2
D gene: .
clone size: .
CDR3 DNA: TGTGCCAGCAGCCAGAGAGGGGGGACCCGAGCTAACTATGGCTACACCTTC
CDR3 protein: CASSQRGGTRANYGYTF

V gene: TRBV5-1
J gene: TRBJ1-2
D gene: .
clone size: .
CDR3 DNA: TGCGCCAGCAGCTTGATTCCAGAGCCCTATGGCTACACCTTC
CDR3 protein: CASSLIPEPYGYTF

V gene: TRBV11-3
J gene: TRBJ2-7
D gene: TRBD2
clone size: .
CDR3 DNA: TGTGCCAGCAGCCTAGACGCGGAGTCGGGACTAGACTACTACGAGCAGTACTTC
CDR3 protein: CASSLDAESGLDYYEQYF

V gene: TRBV11-2
J gene: TRBJ2-5
D gene: .
clone size: .
CDR3 DNA: TGTGCCAGCAGCTTGGACGGGGGAGTGAAGACCCAGTACTTC
CDR3 protein: CASSLDGGVKTQYF

V gene: TRBV6-5
J gene: TRBJ2-2
D gene: .
clone size: few
CDR3 DNA: TGTGCCACCGGTCCGGCCGGGGAGCTGTTTTTT
CDR3 protein: CATGPAGELFF

V gene: TRBV2
J gene: TRBJ1-2
D gene: TRBD1
clone size: .
CDR3 DNA: TGTGCCAGCAGTGAATGGGAGGGGGCTCTGGGCTACACCTTC
CDR3 protein: CASSEWEGALGYTF

V gene: TRBV7-2
J gene: TRBJ2-7
D gene: .
clone size: .
CDR3 DNA: TGTGCCAGCAGCTTACAAAGGTACGAGCAGTACTTC
CDR3 protein: CASSLQRYEQYF

V gene: TRBV5-1
J gene: TRBJ1-4
D gene: .
clone size: .
CDR3 DNA: TGCGCCAGCAGCTTGGAGGGGAGAGATGAAAAACTGTTTTTT
CDR3 protein: CASSLEGRDEKLFF

V gene: TRBV4-2
J gene: TRBJ1-3
D gene: .
clone size: .
CDR3 DNA: TGTGCCAGCAGCCAAGAATGGGCAGGGGGAAACACCATATATTTT
CDR3 protein: CASSQEWAGGNTIYF

V gene: TRBV13
J gene: TRBJ1-3
D gene: .
clone size: .
CDR3 DNA: TGTGCCAGCAGCTTAACAGTGGGTAGGGGCTCTGGAAACACCATATATTTT
CDR3 protein: CASSLTVGRGSGNTIYF

V gene: TRBV10-1
J gene: TRBJ1-2
D gene: .
clone size: .
CDR3 DNA: TGCGCCAGCAGTCCTACAGGGACGGGCGGCTACACCTTC
CDR3 protein: CASSPTGTGGYTF

V gene: TRBV6-5
J gene: TRBJ2-5
D gene: .
clone size: .
CDR3 DNA: TGTGCCAGCAGCAGAGGGAAGCGGCAGACCCAGTACTTC
CDR3 protein: CASSRGKRQTQYF

V gene: TRBV28
J gene: TRBJ1-4
D gene: TRBD1
clone size: .
CDR3 DNA: TGTGCCAGTTCACAGGGGAGAACTAATGAAAAACTGTTTTTT
CDR3 protein: CASSQGRTNEKLFF

V gene: TRBV7-2
J gene: TRBJ2-5
D gene: .
clone size: .
CDR3 DNA: TGTGCCAGCAGCTTGGGGGTAGGGACCCAGTACTTC
CDR3 protein: CASSLGVGTQYF

V gene: TRBV27
J gene: TRBJ2-3
D gene: .
clone size: .
CDR3 DNA: TGTGCCAGCAGTTGGACCATGCAAGATACGCAGTATTTT
CDR3 protein: CASSWTMQDTQYF

V gene: TRBV11-3
J gene: TRBJ2-5
D gene: .
clone size: .
CDR3 DNA: TGTGCCAGCAGCTTAGTCCCCGTACTCGCCACCGCCCTAGAGACCCAGTACTTC
CDR3 protein: CASSLVPVLATALETQYF

V gene: TRBV6-5
J gene: TRBJ1-6
D gene: .
clone size: .
CDR3 DNA: TGTGCCAGCAGTACTGGGTCCGGGTCACCCCTCCACTTT
CDR3 protein: CASSTGSGSPLHF

V gene: TRBV27
J gene: TRBJ2-3
D gene: TRBD1
clone size: .
CDR3 DNA: TGTGCCAGCAGTCCCCAGCCCCGCCAGGGGGCAGATACGCAGTATTTT
CDR3 protein: CASSPQPRQGADTQYF

V gene: TRBV5-1
J gene: TRBJ1-2
D gene: .
clone size: .
CDR3 DNA: TGCGCCAGCAGCTTGGATGCGCATGGCTACACCTTC
CDR3 protein: CASSLDAHGYTF

V gene: TRBV2
J gene: TRBJ2-7
D gene: TRBD2
clone size: .
CDR3 DNA: TGTGCCAGCCAGCGCGGGGGACTCACTTTTTACGAGCAGTACTTC
CDR3 protein: CASQRGGLTFYEQYF

V gene: TRBV28
J gene: TRBJ2-7
D gene: TRBD2
clone size: .
CDR3 DNA: TGTGCCAGCAGTAGCCGGGGGGGAACTAACTCCTACGAGCAGTACTTC
CDR3 protein: CASSSRGGTNSYEQYF

V gene: TRBV10-3
J gene: TRBJ1-4
D gene: .
clone size: .
CDR3 DNA: TGTGCCATCAGTGAGTCGGTAGGACGGACTAATGAAAAACTGTTTTTT
CDR3 protein: CAISESVGRTNEKLFF

V gene: TRBV5-1
J gene: TRBJ2-5
D gene: .
clone size: .
CDR3 DNA: TGCGCCAGCAGCTTGACGGTGGGCCAAGAGACCCAGTACTTC
CDR3 protein: CASSLTVGQETQYF

V gene: TRBV2
J gene: TRBJ2-3
D gene: TRBD2
clone size: .
CDR3 DNA: TGTGCCAGCGGGACTAGCGGGGGTTTGATGGATACGCAGTATTTT
CDR3 protein: CASGTSGGLMDTQYF

V gene: TRBV5-6
J gene: TRBJ1-6
D gene: .
clone size: .
CDR3 DNA: TGTGCCAGCAGCTTCGGCTATAATTCACCCCTCCACTTT
CDR3 protein: CASSFGYNSPLHF

V gene: TRBV5-1
J gene: TRBJ1-1
D gene: .
clone size: .
CDR3 DNA: TGCGCCAGCAGCTCTGGAGCCGGAACTGAAGCTTTCTTT
CDR3 protein: CASSSGAGTEAFF

V gene: TRBV5-1
J gene: TRBJ2-5
D gene: TRBD2
clone size: .
CDR3 DNA: TGCGCCAGCTGCCGGCAGGGAGGGTCAGAGACCCAGTACTTC
CDR3 protein: CASCRQGGSETQYF

V gene: TRBV6-6
J gene: TRBJ2-1
D gene: TRBD1
clone size: .
CDR3 DNA: TGTGCCAGCATTAACTCCAGGGGGAATGAGCAGTTCTTC
CDR3 protein: CASINSRGNEQFF

V gene: TRBV2
J gene: TRBJ2-7
D gene: .
clone size: few
CDR3 DNA: TGTGCCAGCTTAGGGGTGGTACAGAGTCTGCGGGAGCAGTACTTC
CDR3 protein: CASLGVVQSLREQYF

V gene: TRBV19
J gene: TRBJ1-2
D gene: .
clone size: .
CDR3 DNA: TGTGCCACAAAAATGTGGGGAGGCTATGGCTACACCTTC
CDR3 protein: CATKMWGGYGYTF

V gene: TRBV9
J gene: TRBJ2-7
D gene: .
clone size: .
CDR3 DNA: TGTGCCAGCAGCGTAGGACTCAGGGGAATAGACGAGCAGTACTTC
CDR3 protein: CASSVGLRGIDEQYF

V gene: TRBV2
J gene: TRBJ2-5
D gene: TRBD2
clone size: .
CDR3 DNA: TGTGCCAGCAGAGAAGGACTAGCGGGCCATTTGACCCAGTACTTC
CDR3 protein: CASREGLAGHLTQYF

V gene: TRBV5-6
J gene: TRBJ1-2
D gene: .
clone size: .
CDR3 DNA: TGTGCCAGCAGCCGGCAGGTTACTAACTATGGCTACACCTTC
CDR3 protein: CASSRQVTNYGYTF

V gene: TRBV5-1
J gene: TRBJ1-6
D gene: .
clone size: .
CDR3 DNA: TGCGCCAGCAGCTTGGAAACTACAAATTCACCCCTCCACTTT
CDR3 protein: CASSLETTNSPLHF

V gene: TRBV5-1
J gene: TRBJ2-7
D gene: .
clone size: .
CDR3 DNA: TGCGCCAGCAGCTTGGGTGGCAGCTCCTACGAGCAGTACTTC
CDR3 protein: CASSLGGSSYEQYF

V gene: TRBV27
J gene: TRBJ2-7
D gene: .
clone size: .
CDR3 DNA: TGTGCCAGCAGTTTAAAGTGGGGGAGCTCCTACGAGCAGTACTTC
CDR3 protein: CASSLKWGSSYEQYF

V gene: TRBV7-2
J gene: TRBJ2-7
D gene: .
clone size: .
CDR3 DNA: TGTGCCAGCAGCTTAGTAGGGGGGACAGAGACCTACGAGCAGTACTTC
CDR3 protein: CASSLVGGTETYEQYF

V gene: TRBV6-5
J gene: TRBJ1-1
D gene: .
clone size: .
CDR3 DNA: TGTGCCAGCAGTTACGGGACATTGAACACTGAAGCTTTCTTT
CDR3 protein: CASSYGTLNTEAFF

V gene: TRBV7-6
J gene: TRBJ2-7
D gene: .
clone size: .
CDR3 DNA: TGTGCCAGCAGCTTAGGTGGAGGTCCCCCGGGGCGCGAGCAGTACTTC
CDR3 protein: CASSLGGGPPGREQYF

V gene: TRBV4-1
J gene: TRBJ1-3
D gene: .
clone size: once
CDR3 DNA: TGCGCCAGCAGCCAAGATTCCGATAGGAACACCATATATTTT
CDR3 protein: CASSQDSDRNTIYF

V gene: TRBV10-3
J gene: TRBJ1-2
D gene: TRBD1
clone size: .
CDR3 DNA: TGTGCCATCAGTGGGCCTAATCCGGGACAGAAGGGCTATGGCTACACCTTC
CDR3 protein: CAISGPNPGQKGYGYTF